This TCR beta chain was retrieved from a study of cytomegalovirus exposure and HLA in healthy donors. Overall study findings and caveats: Reports described diagnosis of cytomegalovirus status by the classifier as highly specific and sensitive. The study listed approximately 170 cytomegalovirus-associated TCR beta chains. A later analysis found first-cohort TCR clusters tended to co-occur in the 90 to 150 validation repertoires.

Generated by immunoSEQ multiplex PCR, the TCRdb table keeps only in-frame clones and is missing some. Of some 110,000 clones in the sample, 88% were seen once. The donors were members of the validation cohort comprising approximately 110 subjects, separate from the roughly 700-subject first cohort. About this clone itself: The antigen remains undetermined.

V lost 0 bases to trimming and J lost 5 bases, with 10 bases between them. The CDR3 loop spans 15 amino acids. Germline V gene lookup returns CDR1 LGHNA and CDR2 YNFKEQ. This receptor was obtained from a young woman in good health and CMV-seropositive. V gene TRBV4-2 combines with J gene TRBJ2-2; maybe TRBD2 (6 bases). What was sequenced was PBMCs. The CDR3 bases are TGTGCCAGCAGCCAAGATCCGACTAGTACCGGGGAGCTGTTTTTT. This sequence encodes CASSQDPTSTGELFF.